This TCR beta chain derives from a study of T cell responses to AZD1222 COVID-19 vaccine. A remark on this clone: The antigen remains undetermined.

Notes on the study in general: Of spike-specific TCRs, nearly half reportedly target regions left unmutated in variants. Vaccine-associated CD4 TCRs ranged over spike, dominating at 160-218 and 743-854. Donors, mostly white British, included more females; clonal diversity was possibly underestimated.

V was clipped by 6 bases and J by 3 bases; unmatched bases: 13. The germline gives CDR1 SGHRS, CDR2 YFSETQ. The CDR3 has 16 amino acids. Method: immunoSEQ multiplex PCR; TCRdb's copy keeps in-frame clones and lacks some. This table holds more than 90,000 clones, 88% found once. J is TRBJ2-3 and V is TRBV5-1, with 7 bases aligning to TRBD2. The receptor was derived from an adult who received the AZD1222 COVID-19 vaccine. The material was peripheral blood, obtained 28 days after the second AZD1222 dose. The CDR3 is CASKVGGPRITDTQYF. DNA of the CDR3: TGCGCCAGCAAGGTGGGAGGGCCCAGGATAACAGATACGCAGTATTTT.